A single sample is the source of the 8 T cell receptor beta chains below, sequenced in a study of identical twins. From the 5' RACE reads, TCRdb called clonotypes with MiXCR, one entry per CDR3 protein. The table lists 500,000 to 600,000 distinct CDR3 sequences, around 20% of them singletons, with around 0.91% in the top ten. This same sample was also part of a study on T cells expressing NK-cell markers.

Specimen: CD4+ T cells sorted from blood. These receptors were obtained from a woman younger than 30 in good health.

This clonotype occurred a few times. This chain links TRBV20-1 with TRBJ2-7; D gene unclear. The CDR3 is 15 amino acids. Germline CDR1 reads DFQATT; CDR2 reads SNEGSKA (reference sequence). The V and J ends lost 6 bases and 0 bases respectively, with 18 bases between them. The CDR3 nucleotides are TGCAGTGCCGCCCAACGTACTGTCGCCTCCTACGAGCAGTACTTC. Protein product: CSAAQRTVASYEQYF.

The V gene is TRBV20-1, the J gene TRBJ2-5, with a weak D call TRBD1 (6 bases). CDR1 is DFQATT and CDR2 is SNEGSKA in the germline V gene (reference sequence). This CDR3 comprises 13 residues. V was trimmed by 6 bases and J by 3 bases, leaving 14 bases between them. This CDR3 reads CSAKVPGEETQYF. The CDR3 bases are TGCAGTGCAAAAGTCCCAGGGGAAGAGACCCAGTACTTC.

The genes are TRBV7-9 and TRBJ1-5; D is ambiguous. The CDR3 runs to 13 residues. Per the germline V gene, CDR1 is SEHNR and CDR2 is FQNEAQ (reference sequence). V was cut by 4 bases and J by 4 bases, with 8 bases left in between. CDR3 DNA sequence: TGTGCCAGCAGCTGGACCGCTAATCAGCCCCAGCATTTT. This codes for CASSWTANQPQHF.

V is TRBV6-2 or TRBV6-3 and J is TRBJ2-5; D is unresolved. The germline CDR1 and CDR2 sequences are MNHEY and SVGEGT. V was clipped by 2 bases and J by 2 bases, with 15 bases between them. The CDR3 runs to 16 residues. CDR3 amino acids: CASSYGGPPWQETQYF. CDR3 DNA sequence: TGTGCCAGCAGTTACGGTGGCCCCCCTTGGCAAGAGACCCAGTACTTC.

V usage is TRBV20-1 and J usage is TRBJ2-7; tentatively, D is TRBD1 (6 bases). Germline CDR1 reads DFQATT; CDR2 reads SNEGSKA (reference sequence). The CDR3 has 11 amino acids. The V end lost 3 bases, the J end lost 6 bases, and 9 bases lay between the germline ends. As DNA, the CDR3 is TGCAGTGCTAGTCAGGGGCGCGAGCAGTACTTC. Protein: CSASQGREQYF.

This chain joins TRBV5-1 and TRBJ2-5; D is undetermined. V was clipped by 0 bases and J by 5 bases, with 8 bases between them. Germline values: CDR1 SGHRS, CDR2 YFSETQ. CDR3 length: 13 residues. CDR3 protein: CASSLAVYETQYF. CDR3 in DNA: TGCGCCAGCAGCTTGGCTGTTTATGAGACCCAGTACTTC.

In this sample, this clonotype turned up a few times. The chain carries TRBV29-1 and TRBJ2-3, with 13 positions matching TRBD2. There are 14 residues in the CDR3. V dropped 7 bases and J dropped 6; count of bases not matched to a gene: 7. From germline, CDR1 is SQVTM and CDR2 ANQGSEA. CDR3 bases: TGCAGCGATGGGACTAGCGGGATCGTGGATACGCAGTATTTT. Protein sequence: CSDGTSGIVDTQYF.

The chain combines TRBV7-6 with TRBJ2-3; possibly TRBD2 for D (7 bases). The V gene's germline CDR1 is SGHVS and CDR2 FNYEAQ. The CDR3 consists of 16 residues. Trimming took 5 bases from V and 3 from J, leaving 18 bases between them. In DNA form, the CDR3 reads TGTGCCAGCAGCCCCTGGGGGGGCGCGGGTACAGATACGCAGTATTTT. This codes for CASSPWGGAGTDTQYF. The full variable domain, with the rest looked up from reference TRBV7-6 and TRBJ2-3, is GAGVSQSPRYKVTKRGQDVALRCDPISGHVSLYWYRQALGQGPEFLTYFNYEAQQDKSGLPNDRFSAERPEGSISTLTIQRTEQRDSAMYRCASSPWGGAGTDTQYFGPGTRLTVL.